This T cell receptor (beta chain) emerged from a study of T cells in Graves' hyperthyroidism and ophthalmopathy. Subjects aged 18 to 65 presented with newly diagnosed hyperthyroidism of less than 2 months' duration. Amplified TCR beta CDR3 regions came from RNA transcripts. The TCR CDR3 was amplified in a first-round RT-PCR using the HTBI primer set. MiXCR, applied by TCRdb to the multiplex PCR reads, yields one record per CDR3 protein. This sample has 540,000 or so distinct CDR3 sequences; less than 20% occur once, and the top ten carry approximately 7.4%. The material sequenced was blood. The sequence came from a woman younger than 45 with Graves' hyperthyroidism.

CDR3 sequence (DNA): TGCGCCAGCAGCCAACCGGGACTAGCGGGAGGGCCGAGGGAGCAGTACTTC. Its protein product is CASSQPGLAGGPREQYF. The chain couples TRBV4-1 to TRBJ2-7; 16 nucleotides line up with TRBD2. CDR1 is MGHRA, CDR2 YSYEKL, per germline. The CDR3 contains 17 residues. Unmatched junction bases numbered 8, after V lost 2 bases and J lost 7 bases.